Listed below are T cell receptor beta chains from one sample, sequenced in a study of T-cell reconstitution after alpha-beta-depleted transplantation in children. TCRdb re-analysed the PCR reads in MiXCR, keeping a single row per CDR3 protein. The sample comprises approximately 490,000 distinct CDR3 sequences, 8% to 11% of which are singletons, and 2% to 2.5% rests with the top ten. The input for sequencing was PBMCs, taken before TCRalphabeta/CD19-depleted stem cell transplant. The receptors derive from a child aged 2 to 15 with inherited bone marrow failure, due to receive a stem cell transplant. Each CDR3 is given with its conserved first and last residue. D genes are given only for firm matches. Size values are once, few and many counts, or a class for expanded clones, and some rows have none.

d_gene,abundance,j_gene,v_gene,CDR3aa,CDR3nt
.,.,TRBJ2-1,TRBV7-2,CASSPESGPYNEQFF,TGTGCCAGCAGCCCGGAAAGCGGTCCCTACAATGAGCAGTTCTTC
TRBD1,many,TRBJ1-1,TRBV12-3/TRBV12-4,CASSSGQAMNTEAFF,TGTGCCAGCAGTTCGGGACAGGCTATGAACACTGAAGCTTTCTTT
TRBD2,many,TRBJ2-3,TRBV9,CASSVGVLAGATDTQYF,TGTGCCAGCAGCGTAGGGGTACTAGCGGGAGCAACAGATACGCAGTATTTT
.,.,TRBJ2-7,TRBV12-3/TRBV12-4,CASSLEPFTLGVYEQYF,TGTGCCAGCAGTTTAGAACCCTTCACCTTAGGGGTCTACGAGCAGTACTTC
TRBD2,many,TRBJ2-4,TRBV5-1,CASSLSASGTNIQYF,TGCGCCAGCAGCTTGTCGGCTAGCGGGACTAACATTCAGTACTTC
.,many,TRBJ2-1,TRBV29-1,CSAGTLYNEQFF,TGCAGCGCCGGGACTCTCTACAATGAGCAGTTCTTC
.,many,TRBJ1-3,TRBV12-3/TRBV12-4,CASSFPRGGSSGNTIYF,TGTGCCAGCAGTTTCCCCCGCGGGGGAAGCTCTGGAAACACCATATATTTT
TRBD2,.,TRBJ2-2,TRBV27,CASSRRSGRRPGELFF,TGTGCCAGCAGTCGACGCAGCGGGAGAAGGCCCGGGGAGCTGTTTTTT
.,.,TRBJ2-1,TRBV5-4,CASSLEIREQFF,TGTGCCAGCAGCTTGGAAATCCGAGAGCAGTTCTTC
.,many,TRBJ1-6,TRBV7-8,CASSRGGKTPLHF,TGTGCCAGCAGCCGTGGGGGGAAGACACCCCTCCACTTT
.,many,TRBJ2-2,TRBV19,CASSTRGPGELFF,TGTGCCAGTAGTACCCGGGGCCCCGGGGAGCTGTTTTTT
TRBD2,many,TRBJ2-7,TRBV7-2,CASSPSGDSYEQYF,TGTGCCAGCAGCCCTAGCGGGGACTCCTACGAGCAGTACTTC
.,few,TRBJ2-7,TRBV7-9,CASSLEGNYEQYF,TGTGCCAGCAGCTTAGAGGGCAACTACGAGCAGTACTTC
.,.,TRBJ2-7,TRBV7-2,CASSLDRDATYEQYF,TGTGCCAGCAGCTTGGACCGGGACGCCACCTACGAGCAGTACTTC
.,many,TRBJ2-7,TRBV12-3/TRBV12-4,CASSFPTATYEQYF,TGTGCCAGCAGTTTCCCGACAGCTACCTACGAGCAGTACTTC
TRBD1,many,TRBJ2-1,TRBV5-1,CASSLGQGTYNEQFF,TGCGCCAGCAGCTTGGGACAGGGCACCTACAATGAGCAGTTCTTC
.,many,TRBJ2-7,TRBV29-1,CSVEDGGAINEQYF,TGCAGCGTTGAAGACGGGGGCGCGATCAACGAGCAGTACTTC
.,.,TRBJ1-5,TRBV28,CASSADSYFNQPQHF,TGTGCCAGCAGTGCGGACAGCTACTTCAATCAGCCCCAGCATTTT
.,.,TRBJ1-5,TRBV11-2,CASSLSPGTPQHF,TGTGCCAGCAGCTTAAGCCCAGGAACCCCCCAGCATTTT